The present T cell receptor beta chain was sequenced within a study of shared clonotypes between healthy human individuals. About the research overall: The donor pool was made up of two women and a few men aged 18 to 49. Study observations and caveats: Clonotype sharing across donors was expected to vary with sequencing depth.

The CDR3 covers 13 residues. Trimming shortened V by 5 bases and J by 4 bases, and 9 bases separated the two germline ends. The germline CDR1 and CDR2 sequences are SSHAT and FNYEAQ (reference sequence). Notes on this clone: Its antigen is not known.

Deep-level running was used for the assay. In the authors' methods: Without quality scores, immunoSEQ junctional reads could not be filtered like full-length reads. Method: immunoSEQ multiplex PCR; TCRdb's copy keeps in-frame clones and lacks some. V and J calls and clone size are those listed in that table; D and trimming were worked out from the DNA. The sample includes hundreds of thousands of clones, roughly four fifths of them seen just once. This receptor was obtained from a woman aged 40 to 50 in good health. Some clones in this sample may be carry-over from other donors' samples. V usage is TRBV7-7 and J usage is TRBJ2-1; D is unclear. Specimen: PBMCs. The CDR3 loop reads CASSTTRYNEQFF. CDR3 nucleotide sequence: TGTGCCAGCAGCACGACCCGGTACAATGAGCAGTTCTTC.